This TCR beta chain was identified in a study of blood T cell repertoires in COVID-19. Overall study: Acute and convalescent COVID-19 samples came from the United States, Italy and Spain. T cells, B-cell-depleted T cells, or PBMCs supplied cDNA or gDNA.

This CDR3 has 16 residues. The germline V gene encodes CDR1 MGHRA and CDR2 YSYEKL. The trim removed 0 bases at V and 5 bases at J, leaving 9 bases unmatched. All recovered Cohort 3 donors got two negative PCRs, got clearance, or saw symptom resolution. Profiling relied on immunoSEQ multiplex PCR, and the TCRdb table lists in-frame clones only, not all of them. The repertoire includes 300,000 to 450,000 clones, approximately 87% of them detected once, and 1% to 1.5% sits in the top ten. V is TRBV4-1 and J is TRBJ2-5, with TRBD2 matching over 7 bases. The specimen was PBMCs or T cells enriched from blood (not recorded which). The sequence derives from a man aged 25-40 years who had recovered from COVID-19. CDR3 protein: CASSQDGSGVGETQYF. The CDR3 DNA sequence: TGCGCCAGCAGCCAAGATGGAAGCGGGGTTGGGGAGACCCAGTACTTC.